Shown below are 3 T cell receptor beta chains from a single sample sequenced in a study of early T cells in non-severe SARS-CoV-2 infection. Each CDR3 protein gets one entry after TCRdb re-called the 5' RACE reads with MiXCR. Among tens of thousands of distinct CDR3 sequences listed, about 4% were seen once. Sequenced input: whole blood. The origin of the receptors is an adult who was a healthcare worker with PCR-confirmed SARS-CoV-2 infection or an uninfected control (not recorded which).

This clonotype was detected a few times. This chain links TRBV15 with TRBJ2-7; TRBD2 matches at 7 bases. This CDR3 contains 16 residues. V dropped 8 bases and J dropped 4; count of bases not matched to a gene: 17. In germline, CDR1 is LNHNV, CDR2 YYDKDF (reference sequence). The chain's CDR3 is CATGWGLTRSPYEQYF. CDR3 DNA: TGTGCCACCGGATGGGGACTAACCCGCAGCCCGTACGAGCAGTACTTC.

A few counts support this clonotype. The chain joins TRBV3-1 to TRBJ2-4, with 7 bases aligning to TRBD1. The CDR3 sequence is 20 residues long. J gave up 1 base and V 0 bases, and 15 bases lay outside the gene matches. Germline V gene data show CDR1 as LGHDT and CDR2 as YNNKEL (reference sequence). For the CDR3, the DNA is TGTGCCAGCAGCCAAGACCCTCCGACCACAGGGGCGCCGGCCAAAAACATTCAGTACTTC. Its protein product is CASSQDPPTTGAPAKNIQYF.

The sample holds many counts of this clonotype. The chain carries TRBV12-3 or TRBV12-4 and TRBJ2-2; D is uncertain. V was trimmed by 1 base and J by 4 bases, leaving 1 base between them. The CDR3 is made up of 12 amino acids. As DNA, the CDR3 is TGTGCCAGCAGTTTAGTCACCGGGGAGCTGTTTTTT. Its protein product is CASSLVTGELFF.